This T cell receptor beta chain was observed in a study of regulatory T cells in long-lasting Graves disease. Time point reported: newly diagnosed GD, antithyroid drugs for less than 3 months. The TCR library was made from RNA that had been extracted from PBMCs in TRIzol. HTBI primers from iRepertoire and Arm-PCR of CDR3 regions yielded the TCR beta libraries. Each CDR3 protein is one row after TCRdb ran MiXCR on the multiplex PCR reads. Among some 330,000 distinct CDR3 sequences, over 9.5% were seen once, and the ten largest hold approximately 20%. The germline V gene encodes CDR1 SGHRS and CDR2 YFSETQ. CDR3 size: 16 residues. Trimming pared 0 bases from V and 5 bases from J, leaving 17 bases between. The same data also went into a second study, on T cells in Graves' hyperthyroidism and ophthalmopathy. From that second work: Diagnoses were made from clinical symptoms, serum measures (thyroxine and TRAb), thyroid ultrasound and orbital computed tomography.

The source of this sequence is a young woman with Graves disease. Sample: peripheral blood mononuclear cells (PBMCs), taken at new diagnosis, from a patient treated with antithyroid drugs. The V and J genes are TRBV5-1 and TRBJ2-5; a weak D match, TRBD2 (6 bases). The CDR3: CASSLARGGPGETQYF. For the CDR3, the DNA is TGCGCCAGCAGCTTGGCCCGAGGAGGGCCCGGGGAGACCCAGTACTTC. Full variable domain (outside the CDR3, taken from reference TRBV5-1 and TRBJ2-5): KAGVTQTPRYLIKTRGQQVTLSCSPISGHRSVSWYQQTPGQGLQFLFEYFSETQRNKGNFPGRFSGRQFSNSRSEMNVSTLELGDSALYLCASSLARGGPGETQYFGPGTRLLVL.